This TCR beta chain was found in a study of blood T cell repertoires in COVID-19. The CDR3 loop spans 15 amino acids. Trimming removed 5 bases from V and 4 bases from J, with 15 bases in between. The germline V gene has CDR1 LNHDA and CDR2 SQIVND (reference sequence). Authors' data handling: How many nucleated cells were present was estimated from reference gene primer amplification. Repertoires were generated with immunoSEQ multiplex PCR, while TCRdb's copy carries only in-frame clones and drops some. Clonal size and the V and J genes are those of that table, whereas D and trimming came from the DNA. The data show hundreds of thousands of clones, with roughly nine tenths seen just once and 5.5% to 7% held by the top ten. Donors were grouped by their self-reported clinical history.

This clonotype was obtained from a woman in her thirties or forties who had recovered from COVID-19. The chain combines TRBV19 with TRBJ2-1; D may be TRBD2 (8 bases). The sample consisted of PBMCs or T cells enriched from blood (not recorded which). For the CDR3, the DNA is TGTGCCAGTAGTGGAGGGGGCGGGAGGTACAATGAGCAGTTCTTC. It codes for CASSGGGGRYNEQFF.